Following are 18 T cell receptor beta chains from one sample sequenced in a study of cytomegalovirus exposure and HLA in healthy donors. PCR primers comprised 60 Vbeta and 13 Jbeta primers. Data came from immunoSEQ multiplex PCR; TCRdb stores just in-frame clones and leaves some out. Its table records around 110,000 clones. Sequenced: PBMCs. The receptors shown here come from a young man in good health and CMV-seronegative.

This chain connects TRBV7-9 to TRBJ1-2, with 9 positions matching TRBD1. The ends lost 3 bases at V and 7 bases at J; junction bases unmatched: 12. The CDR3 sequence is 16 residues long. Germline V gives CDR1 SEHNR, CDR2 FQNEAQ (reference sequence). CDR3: CASSLSTGGALGGYTF. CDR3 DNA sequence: TGTGCCAGCAGCTTGTCCACAGGGGGCGCCCTGGGTGGCTACACCTTC.

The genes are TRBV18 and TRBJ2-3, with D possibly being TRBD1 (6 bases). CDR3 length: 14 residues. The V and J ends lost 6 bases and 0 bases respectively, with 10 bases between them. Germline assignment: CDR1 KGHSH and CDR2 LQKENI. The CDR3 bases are TGTGCCAGCTCCCCAGACAGGAGCACAGATACGCAGTATTTT. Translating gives CASSPDRSTDTQYF.

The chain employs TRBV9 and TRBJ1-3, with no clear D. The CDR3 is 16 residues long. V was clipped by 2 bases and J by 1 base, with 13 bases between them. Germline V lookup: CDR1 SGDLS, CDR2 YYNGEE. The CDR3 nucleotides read TGTGCCAGCAGCGTGGCTAGCCTTTTTTCTGGAAACACCATATATTTT. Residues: CASSVASLFSGNTIYF.

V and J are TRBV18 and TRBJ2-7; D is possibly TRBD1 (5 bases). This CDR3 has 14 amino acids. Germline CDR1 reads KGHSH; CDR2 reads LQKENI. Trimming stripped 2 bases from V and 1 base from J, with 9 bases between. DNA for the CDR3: TGTGCCAGCTCACCATTAGCAGGGTCCTACGAGCAGTACTTC. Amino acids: CASSPLAGSYEQYF.

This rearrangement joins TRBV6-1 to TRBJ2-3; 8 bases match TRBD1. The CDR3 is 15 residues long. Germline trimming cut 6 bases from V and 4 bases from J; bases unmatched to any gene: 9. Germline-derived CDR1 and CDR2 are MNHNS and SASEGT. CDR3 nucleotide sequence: TGTGCCAGCAGGGATGGACAGGGCCGGGCAGATACGCAGTATTTT. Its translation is CASRDGQGRADTQYF.

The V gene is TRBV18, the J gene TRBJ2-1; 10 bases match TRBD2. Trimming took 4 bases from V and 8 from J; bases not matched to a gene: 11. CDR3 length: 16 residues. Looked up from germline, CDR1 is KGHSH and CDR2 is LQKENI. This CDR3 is CASSLYSGGTWDEQFF. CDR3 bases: TGTGCCAGCTCACTCTATAGCGGGGGGACTTGGGATGAGCAGTTCTTC.

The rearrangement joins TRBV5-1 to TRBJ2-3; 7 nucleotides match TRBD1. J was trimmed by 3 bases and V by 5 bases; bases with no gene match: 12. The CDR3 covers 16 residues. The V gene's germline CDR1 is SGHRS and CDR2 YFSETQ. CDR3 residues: CASSWGQSAGTDTQYF. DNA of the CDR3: TGCGCCAGCAGTTGGGGACAGTCTGCTGGGACAGATACGCAGTATTTT.

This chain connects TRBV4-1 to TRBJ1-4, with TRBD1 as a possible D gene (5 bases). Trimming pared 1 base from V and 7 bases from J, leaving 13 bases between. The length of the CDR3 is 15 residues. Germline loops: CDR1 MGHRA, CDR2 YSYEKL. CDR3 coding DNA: TGCGCCAGCAGCCAAGTAGCCGGGGGTCTTGAAAAACTGTTTTTT. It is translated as CASSQVAGGLEKLFF.

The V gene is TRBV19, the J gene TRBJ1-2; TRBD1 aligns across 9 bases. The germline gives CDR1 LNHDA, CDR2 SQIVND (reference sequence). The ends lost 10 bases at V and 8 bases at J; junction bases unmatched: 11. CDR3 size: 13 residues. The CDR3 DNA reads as TGTGCCACCTTGGACAGGGGACGTGTAGGCTACACCTTC. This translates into CATLDRGRVGYTF.

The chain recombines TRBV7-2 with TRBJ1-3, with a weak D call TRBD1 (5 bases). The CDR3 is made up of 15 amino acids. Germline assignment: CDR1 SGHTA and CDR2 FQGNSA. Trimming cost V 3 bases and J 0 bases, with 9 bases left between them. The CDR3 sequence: CASSFGGSSGNTIYF. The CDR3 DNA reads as TGTGCCAGCAGCTTTGGGGGGAGCTCTGGAAACACCATATATTTT.

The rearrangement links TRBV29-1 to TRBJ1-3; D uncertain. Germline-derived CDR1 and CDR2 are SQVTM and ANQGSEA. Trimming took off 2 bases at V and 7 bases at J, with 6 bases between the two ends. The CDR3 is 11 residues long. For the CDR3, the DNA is TGCAGCGTTGAATATCGGAACACCATATATTTT. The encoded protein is CSVEYRNTIYF.

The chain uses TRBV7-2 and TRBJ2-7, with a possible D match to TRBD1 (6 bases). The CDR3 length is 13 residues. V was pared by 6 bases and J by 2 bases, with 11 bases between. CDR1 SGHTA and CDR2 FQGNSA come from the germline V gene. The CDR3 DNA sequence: TGTGCCAGCAGTTACAGGGAACCCTACGAGCAGTACTTC. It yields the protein CASSYREPYEQYF.

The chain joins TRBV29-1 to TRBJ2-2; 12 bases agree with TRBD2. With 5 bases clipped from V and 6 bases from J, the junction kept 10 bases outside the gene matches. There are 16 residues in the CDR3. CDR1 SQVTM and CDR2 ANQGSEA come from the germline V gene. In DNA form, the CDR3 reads TGCAGCGTTTACCTAGCGGGGGGGCCGATCCCCGGGGAGCTGTTTTTT. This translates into CSVYLAGGPIPGELFF.

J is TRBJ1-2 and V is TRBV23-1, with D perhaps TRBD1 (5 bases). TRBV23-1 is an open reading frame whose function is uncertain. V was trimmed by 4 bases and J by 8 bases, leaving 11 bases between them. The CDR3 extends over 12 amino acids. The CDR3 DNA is TGCGCCAGCAGTCTAAGGGGTATGGGCTACACCTTC. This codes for CASSLRGMGYTF.

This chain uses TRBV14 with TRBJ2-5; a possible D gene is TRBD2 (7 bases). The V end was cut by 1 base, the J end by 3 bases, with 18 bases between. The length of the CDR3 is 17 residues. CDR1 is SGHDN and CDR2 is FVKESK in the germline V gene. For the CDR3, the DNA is TGTGCCAGCAGCCAAGTCTCGGTGTGGGGGGGCAAAGAGACCCAGTACTTC. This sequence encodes CASSQVSVWGGKETQYF.

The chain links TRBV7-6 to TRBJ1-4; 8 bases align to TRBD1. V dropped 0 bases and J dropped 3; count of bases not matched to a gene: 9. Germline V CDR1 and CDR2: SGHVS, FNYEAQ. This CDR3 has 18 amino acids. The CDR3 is CASSLASKGQAANEKLFF. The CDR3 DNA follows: TGTGCCAGCAGCTTAGCGTCCAAGGGACAGGCTGCTAATGAAAAACTGTTTTTT.

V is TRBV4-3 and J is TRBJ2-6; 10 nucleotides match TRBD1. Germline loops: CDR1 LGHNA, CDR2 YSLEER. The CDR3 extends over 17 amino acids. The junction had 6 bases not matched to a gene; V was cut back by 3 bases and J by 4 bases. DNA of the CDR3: TGCGCCAGCAGCCAGGGACAGGGGACATCAGGGGCCAACGTCCTGACTTTC. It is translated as CASSQGQGTSGANVLTF.

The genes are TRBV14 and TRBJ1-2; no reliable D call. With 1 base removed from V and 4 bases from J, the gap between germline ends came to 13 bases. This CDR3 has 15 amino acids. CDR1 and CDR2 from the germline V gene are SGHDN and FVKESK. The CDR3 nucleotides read TGTGCCAGCAGCCAAGTATTCGGGAGCAGCTATGGCTACACCTTC. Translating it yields CASSQVFGSSYGYTF.